The clone carrying this T cell receptor beta chain has a handful of counts. TCRdb reprocessed the 5' RACE reads via MiXCR and lists one record per CDR3 protein. The sample contains fewer than 60,000 distinct CDR3 sequences, roughly a tenth of which appear only once. CDR1 is MDHEN and CDR2 is SYDVKM in the germline V gene. This CDR3 is built from 15 residues. The V end lost 6 bases, the J end lost 4 bases, and 18 bases lay between the germline ends. This record comes from a study of early T cells in non-severe SARS-CoV-2 infection. Sequences were derived from whole blood, sampled at baseline. V usage is TRBV28 and J usage is TRBJ1-1; the D gene is possibly TRBD1 (6 bases). This TCR was recovered from an adult who was a healthcare worker with PCR-confirmed SARS-CoV-2 infection or an uninfected control (not recorded which). The CDR3: CASSSRLQGATEAFF. The CDR3 DNA follows: TGTGCCAGCAGCTCCCGTTTACAGGGTGCCACTGAAGCTTTCTTT.